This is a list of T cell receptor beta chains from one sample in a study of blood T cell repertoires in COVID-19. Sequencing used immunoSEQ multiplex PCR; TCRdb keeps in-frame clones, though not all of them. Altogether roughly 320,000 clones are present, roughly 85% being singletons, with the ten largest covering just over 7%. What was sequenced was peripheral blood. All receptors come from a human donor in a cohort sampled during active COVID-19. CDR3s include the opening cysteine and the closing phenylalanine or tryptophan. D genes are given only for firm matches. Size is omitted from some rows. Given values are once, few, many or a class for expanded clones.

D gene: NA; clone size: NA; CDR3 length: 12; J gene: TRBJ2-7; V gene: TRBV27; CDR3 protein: CASSKGAYEQYF; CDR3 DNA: TGTGCCAGCAGCAAAGGGGCCTACGAGCAGTACTTC
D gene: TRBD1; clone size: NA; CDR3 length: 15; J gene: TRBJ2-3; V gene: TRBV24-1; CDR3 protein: CATRPGQGALDTQYF; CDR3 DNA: TGTGCCACCCGCCCGGGACAGGGGGCTTTAGATACGCAGTATTTT
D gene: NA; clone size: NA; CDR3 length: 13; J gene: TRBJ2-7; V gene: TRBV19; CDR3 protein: CASSAGSRYEQYF; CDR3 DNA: TGTGCCAGTAGTGCGGGCTCAAGGTACGAGCAGTACTTC
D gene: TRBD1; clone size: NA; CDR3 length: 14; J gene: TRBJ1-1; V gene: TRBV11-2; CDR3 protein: CASSSQDRDTEAFF; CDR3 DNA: TGTGCCAGCAGCAGTCAGGACAGGGACACTGAAGCTTTCTTT
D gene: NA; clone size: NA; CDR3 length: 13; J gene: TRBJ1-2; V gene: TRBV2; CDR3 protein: CASSQQSSHGYTF; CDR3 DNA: TGTGCCAGCAGCCAACAGTCTTCCCATGGCTACACCTTC
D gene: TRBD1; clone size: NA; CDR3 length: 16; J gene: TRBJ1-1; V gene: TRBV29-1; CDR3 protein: CSVPRRTGGMNTEAFF; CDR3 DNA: TGCAGCGTCCCCCGAAGGACAGGGGGCATGAACACTGAAGCTTTCTTT
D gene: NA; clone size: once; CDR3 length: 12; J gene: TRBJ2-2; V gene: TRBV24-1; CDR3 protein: CATGRGSGELFF; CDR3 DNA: TGTGCCACCGGTAGGGGAAGCGGGGAGCTGTTTTTT
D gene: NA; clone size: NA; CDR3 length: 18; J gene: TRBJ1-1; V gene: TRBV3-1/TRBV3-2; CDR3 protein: CASSPVLGALAGDTEAFF; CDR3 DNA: TGTGCCAGCAGCCCTGTTTTGGGGGCGCTGGCAGGGGACACTGAAGCTTTCTTT
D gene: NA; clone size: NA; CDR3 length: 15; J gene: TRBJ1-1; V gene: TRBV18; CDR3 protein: CASSRGGHPNTEAFF; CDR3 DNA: TGTGCCAGCTCCCGGGGGGGACACCCGAACACTGAAGCTTTCTTT
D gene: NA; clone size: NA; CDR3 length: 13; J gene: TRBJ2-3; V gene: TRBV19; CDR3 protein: CASSIFPADTQYF; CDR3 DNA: TGTGCCAGTAGTATTTTCCCAGCAGATACGCAGTATTTT
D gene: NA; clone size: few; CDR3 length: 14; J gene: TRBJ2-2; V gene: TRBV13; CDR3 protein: CASSPAGDTGELFF; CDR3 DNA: TGTGCCAGCAGCCCAGCAGGGGACACCGGGGAGCTGTTTTTT
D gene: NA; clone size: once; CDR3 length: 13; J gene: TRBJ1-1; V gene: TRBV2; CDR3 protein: CASIGVMNTEAFF; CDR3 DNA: TGTGCCAGCATAGGGGTGATGAACACTGAAGCTTTCTTT
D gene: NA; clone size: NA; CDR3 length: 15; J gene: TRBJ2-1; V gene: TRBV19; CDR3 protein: CASSIVAGATSEQFF; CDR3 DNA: TGTGCCAGTAGTATCGTGGCGGGGGCTACTTCTGAGCAGTTCTTC
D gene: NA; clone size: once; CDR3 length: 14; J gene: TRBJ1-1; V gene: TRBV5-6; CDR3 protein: CASSLVTDRPEAFF; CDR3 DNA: TGTGCCAGCAGCTTGGTAACCGACAGACCTGAAGCTTTCTTT